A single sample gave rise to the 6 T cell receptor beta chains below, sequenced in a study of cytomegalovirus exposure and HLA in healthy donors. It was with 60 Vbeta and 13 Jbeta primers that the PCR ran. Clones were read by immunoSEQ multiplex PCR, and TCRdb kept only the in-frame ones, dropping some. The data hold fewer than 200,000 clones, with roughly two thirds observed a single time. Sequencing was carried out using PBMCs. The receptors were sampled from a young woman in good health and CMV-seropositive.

The CDR3 sequence: CASSQGPGTSYGYTF. Written as DNA, the CDR3 is TGCGCCAGCAGCCAAGGACCGGGGACAAGCTATGGCTACACCTTC. The chain carries TRBV4-1 and TRBJ1-2; TRBD1 might be the D (6 bases). Per the germline V gene, CDR1 is MGHRA and CDR2 is YSYEKL. The CDR3 totals 15 residues. V was shortened by 1 base and J by 4 bases, with 13 bases between the two germline ends.

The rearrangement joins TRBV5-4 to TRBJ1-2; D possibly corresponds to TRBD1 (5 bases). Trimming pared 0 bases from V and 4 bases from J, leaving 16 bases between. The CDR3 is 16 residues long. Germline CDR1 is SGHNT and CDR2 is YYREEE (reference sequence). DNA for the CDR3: TGTGCCAGCAGCTTGGAGATGGGCAGGGTCGTCTATGGCTACACCTTC. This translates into CASSLEMGRVVYGYTF. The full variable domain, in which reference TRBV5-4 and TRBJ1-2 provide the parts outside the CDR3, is ETGVTQSPTHLIKTRGQQVTLRCSSQSGHNTVSWYQQALGQGPQFIFQYYREEENGRGNFPPRFSGLQFPNYSSELNVNALELDDSALYLCASSLEMGRVVYGYTFGSGTRLTVV.

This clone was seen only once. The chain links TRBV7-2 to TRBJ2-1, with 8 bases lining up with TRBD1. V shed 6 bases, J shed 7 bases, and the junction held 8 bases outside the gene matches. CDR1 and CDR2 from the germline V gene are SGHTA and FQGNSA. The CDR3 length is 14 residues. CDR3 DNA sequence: TGTGCCAGCAGACGGACAGGGTTTCCGAATGAGCAGTTCTTC. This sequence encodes CASRRTGFPNEQFF.

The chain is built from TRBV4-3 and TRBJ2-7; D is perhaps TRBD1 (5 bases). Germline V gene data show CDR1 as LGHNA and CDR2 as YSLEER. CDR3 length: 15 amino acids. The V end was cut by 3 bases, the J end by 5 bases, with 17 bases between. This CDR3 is CASSQSIGVANEQYF. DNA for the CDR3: TGCGCCAGCAGCCAGAGCATAGGGGTCGCGAACGAGCAGTACTTC.

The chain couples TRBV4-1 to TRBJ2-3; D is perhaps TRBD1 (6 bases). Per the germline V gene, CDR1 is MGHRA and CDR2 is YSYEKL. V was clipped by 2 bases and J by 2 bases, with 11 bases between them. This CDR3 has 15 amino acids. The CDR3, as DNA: TGCGCCAGCAGCCAATCAAGGGGGACCACAGATACGCAGTATTTT. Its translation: CASSQSRGTTDTQYF.

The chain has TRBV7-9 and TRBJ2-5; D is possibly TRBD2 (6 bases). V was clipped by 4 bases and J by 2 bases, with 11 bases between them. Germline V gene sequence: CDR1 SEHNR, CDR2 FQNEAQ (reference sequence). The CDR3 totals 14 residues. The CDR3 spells CASSYWTIQETQYF. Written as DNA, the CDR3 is TGTGCCAGCAGCTATTGGACTATTCAAGAGACCCAGTACTTC.